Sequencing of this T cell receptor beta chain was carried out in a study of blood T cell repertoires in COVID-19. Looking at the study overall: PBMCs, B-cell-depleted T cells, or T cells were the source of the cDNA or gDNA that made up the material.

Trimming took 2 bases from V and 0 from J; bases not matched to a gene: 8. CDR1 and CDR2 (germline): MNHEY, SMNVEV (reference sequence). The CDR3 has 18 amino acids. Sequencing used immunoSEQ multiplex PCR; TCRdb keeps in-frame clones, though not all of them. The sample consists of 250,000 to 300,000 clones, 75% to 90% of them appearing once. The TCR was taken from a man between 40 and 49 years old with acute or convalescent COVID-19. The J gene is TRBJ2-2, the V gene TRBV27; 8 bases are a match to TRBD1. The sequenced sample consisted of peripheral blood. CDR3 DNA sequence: TGTGCCAGCAGTTTAAGGCCCCCGGACAGGGCGAACACCGGGGAGCTGTTTTTT. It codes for CASSLRPPDRANTGELFF.